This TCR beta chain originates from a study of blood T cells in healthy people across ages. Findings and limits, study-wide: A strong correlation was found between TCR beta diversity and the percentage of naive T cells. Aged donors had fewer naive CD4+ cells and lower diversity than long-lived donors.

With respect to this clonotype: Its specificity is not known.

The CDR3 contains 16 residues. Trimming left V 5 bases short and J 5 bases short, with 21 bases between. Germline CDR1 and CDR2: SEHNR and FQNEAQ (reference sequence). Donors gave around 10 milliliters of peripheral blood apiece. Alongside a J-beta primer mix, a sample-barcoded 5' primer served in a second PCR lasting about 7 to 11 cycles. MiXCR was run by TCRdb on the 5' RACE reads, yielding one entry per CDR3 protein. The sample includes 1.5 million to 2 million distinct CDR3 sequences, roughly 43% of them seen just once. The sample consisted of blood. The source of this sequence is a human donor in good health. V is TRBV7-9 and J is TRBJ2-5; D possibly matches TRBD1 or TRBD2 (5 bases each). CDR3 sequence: CASSPPGTTPPETQYF. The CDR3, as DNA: TGTGCCAGCAGCCCCCCCGGGACCACCCCGCCGGAGACCCAGTACTTC.